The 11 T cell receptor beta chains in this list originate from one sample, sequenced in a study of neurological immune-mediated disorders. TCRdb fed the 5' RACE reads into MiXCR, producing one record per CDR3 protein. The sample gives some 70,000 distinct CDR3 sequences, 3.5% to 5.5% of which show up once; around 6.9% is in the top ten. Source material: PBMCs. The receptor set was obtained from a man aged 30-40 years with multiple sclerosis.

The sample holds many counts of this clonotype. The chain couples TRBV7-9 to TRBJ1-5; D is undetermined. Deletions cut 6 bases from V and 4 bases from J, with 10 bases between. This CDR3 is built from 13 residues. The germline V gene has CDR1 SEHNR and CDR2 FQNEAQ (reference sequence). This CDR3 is CASSTTGNQPQHF. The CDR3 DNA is TGTGCCAGCAGTACGACTGGAAATCAGCCCCAGCATTTT.

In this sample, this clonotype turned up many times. The CDR3 loop reads CASSLGVQGTPLAKNIQYF. The CDR3 DNA reads TGTGCCAGCAGCTTGGGAGTACAAGGGACACCGCTAGCCAAAAACATTCAGTACTTC. The chain joins TRBV5-6 to TRBJ2-4; TRBD1 is a possible D gene (6 bases). The CDR3 is 19 amino acids. V was shortened by 0 bases and J by 0 bases, with 19 bases between the two germline ends. CDR1 is SGHDT, CDR2 YYEEEE, per germline.

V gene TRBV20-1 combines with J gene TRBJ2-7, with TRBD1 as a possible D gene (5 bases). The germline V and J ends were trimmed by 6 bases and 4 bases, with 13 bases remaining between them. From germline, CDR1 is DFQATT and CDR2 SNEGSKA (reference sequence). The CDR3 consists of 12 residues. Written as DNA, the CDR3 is TGCAGTGCAGCCCCGGACATGTACGAGCAGTACTTC. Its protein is CSAAPDMYEQYF.

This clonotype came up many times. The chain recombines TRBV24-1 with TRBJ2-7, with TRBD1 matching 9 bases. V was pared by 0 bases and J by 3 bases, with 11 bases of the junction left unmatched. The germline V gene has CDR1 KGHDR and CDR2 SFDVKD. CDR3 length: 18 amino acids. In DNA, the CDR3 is TGTGCCACCAGTGATTTGTTTATACAGGGGGCAAGGTTCTACGAGCAGTACGTC. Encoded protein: CATSDLFIQGARFYEQYV.

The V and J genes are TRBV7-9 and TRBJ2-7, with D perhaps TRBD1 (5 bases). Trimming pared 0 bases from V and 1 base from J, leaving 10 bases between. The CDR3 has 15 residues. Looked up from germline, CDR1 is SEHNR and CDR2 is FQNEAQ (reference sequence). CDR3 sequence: CASSLAGRVSYEQYF. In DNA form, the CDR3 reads TGTGCCAGCAGCTTAGCGGGCAGGGTGTCCTACGAGCAGTACTTC.

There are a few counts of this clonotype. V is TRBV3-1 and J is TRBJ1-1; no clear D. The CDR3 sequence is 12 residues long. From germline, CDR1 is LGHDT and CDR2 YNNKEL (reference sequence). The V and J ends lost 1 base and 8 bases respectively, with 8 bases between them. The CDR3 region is CASSQVSREAFF. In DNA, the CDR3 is TGTGCCAGCAGCCAAGTCAGCAGGGAAGCTTTCTTT.

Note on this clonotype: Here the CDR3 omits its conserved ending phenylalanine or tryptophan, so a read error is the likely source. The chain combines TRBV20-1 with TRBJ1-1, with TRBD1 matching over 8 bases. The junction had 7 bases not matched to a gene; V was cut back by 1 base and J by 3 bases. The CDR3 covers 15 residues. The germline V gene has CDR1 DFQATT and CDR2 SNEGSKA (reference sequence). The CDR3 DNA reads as TGCAGTGCTAGAGCCCCAGACAGGGGTGACACTGAAGCTTTCATT. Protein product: CSARAPDRGDTEAFI.

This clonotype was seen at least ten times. In DNA, the CDR3 is TGTGCCAGCAGCCTAGGGACAGGGGGATCGGGCTACACCTTC. Translation: CASSLGTGGSGYTF. V is TRBV4-2 and J is TRBJ1-2, with 11 bases aligning to TRBD1. J lost 8 bases, V lost 4 bases, and 6 bases had no gene match. The CDR3 is 14 amino acids. Germline V CDR1 and CDR2: LGHNA, YNFKEQ.

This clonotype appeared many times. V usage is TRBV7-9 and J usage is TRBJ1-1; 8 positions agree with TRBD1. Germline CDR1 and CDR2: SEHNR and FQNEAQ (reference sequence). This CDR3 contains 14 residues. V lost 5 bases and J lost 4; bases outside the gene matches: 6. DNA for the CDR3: TGTGCCAGCAGCCAAACAGGGGGGGGCACTGAAGCTTTCTTT. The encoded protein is CASSQTGGGTEAFF. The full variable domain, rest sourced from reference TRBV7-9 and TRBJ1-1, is DTGVSQNPRHKITKRGQNVTFRCDPISEHNRLYWYRQTLGQGPEFLTYFQNEAQLEKSRLLSDRFSAERPKGSFSTLEIQRTEQGDSAMYLCASSQTGGGTEAFFGQGTRLTVV.

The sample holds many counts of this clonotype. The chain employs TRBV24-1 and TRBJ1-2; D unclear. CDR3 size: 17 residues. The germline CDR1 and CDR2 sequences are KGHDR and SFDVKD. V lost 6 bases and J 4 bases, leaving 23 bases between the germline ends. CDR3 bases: TGTGCCACCAGTCAAAAGGGCGTGGGTCCCTTCGGCTATGGCTACACCTTC. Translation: CATSQKGVGPFGYGYTF.

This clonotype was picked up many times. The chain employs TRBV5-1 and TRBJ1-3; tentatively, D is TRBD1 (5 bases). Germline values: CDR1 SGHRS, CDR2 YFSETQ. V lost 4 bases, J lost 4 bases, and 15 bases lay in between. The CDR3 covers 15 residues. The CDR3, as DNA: TGCGCCAGCAGCCCTAGGCAGGGATCAGGAAACACCATATATTTT. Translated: CASSPRQGSGNTIYF.